The 21 T cell receptor beta chains presented below share a single source sample, sequenced in a study of shared clonotypes between healthy human individuals. Method: immunoSEQ multiplex PCR; TCRdb's copy keeps in-frame clones and lacks some. This sample has 640,000 or so clones, with more than 70% found just once. Material: memory CD4+ T cells sorted from blood. Subset noted: CD45RA-negative fraction. Receptor source: a woman in her twenties or thirties in good health.

The chain uses TRBV7-9 and TRBJ1-5; the D gene is possibly TRBD1 (5 bases). The CDR3 is 12 residues long. V lost 3 bases and J lost 6, with 6 bases in between. Germline V gene data show CDR1 as SEHNR and CDR2 as FQNEAQ (reference sequence). CDR3 amino acids: CASSFQGQPQHF. CDR3 bases: TGTGCCAGCAGCTTTCAGGGTCAGCCCCAGCATTTT.

V is TRBV4-1 and J is TRBJ2-1, with 12 bases that match TRBD2. Per germline, CDR1 MGHRA and CDR2 YSYEKL. The J segment lost 10 bases and the V segment lost 1 base, leaving 5 bases of the junction unmatched. The length of the CDR3 is 15 residues. The CDR3 loop reads CASSQGLAGAREQFF. The CDR3 DNA reads TGCGCCAGCAGCCAAGGACTAGCGGGAGCTCGGGAGCAGTTCTTC.

On this clone: The same CDR3 arises from other DNA sequences in this sample as well. The DNA of the CDR3 is TGCGCCAGCAGCTCGACTAGCGGGGGATACAATGAGCAGTTCTTC. Translation gives CASSSTSGGYNEQFF. This chain links TRBV5-1 with TRBJ2-1; 12 bases fit TRBD2. The germline V gene encodes CDR1 SGHRS and CDR2 YFSETQ. J gave up 4 bases and V 3 bases, and 2 bases lay outside the gene matches. The CDR3 extends over 15 amino acids. The full variable domain, in which reference TRBV5-1 and TRBJ2-1 provide the parts outside the CDR3, is KAGVTQTPRYLIKTRGQQVTLSCSPISGHRSVSWYQQTPGQGLQFLFEYFSETQRNKGNFPGRFSGRQFSNSRSEMNVSTLELGDSALYLCASSSTSGGYNEQFFGPGTRLTVL.

About this clone: One end of the junction does not line up with germline, which may come from a read error. This chain connects TRBV4-1 to TRBJ2-1; D uncertain. The CDR3 has 13 residues. Germline V gives CDR1 MGHRA, CDR2 YSYEKL. The CDR3 coding sequence is TGCGCCAGCAGCCAAGAGGTCTACCATGAGCAGTTCTTC. Its protein product is CASSQEVYHEQFF.

This clone has only one observation. V gene TRBV19 combines with J gene TRBJ2-3; 13 bases align to TRBD2. This CDR3 comprises 18 residues. The J segment lost 2 bases and the V segment lost 0 bases, leaving 5 bases of the junction unmatched. CDR1 and CDR2 from the germline V gene are LNHDA and SQIVND (reference sequence). The CDR3 coding sequence is TGTGCCAGTAGTATAGATCCGGGACTAGCGGGGCCCACAGATACGCAGTATTTT. Its translation is CASSIDPGLAGPTDTQYF.

In this sample, this clone turned up a few times. Additional DNA sequences in this sample encode the identical CDR3. The CDR3 loop reads CASSYESNTEAFF. The CDR3 nucleotides read TGTGCCAGCAGTTACGAGTCGAACACTGAAGCTTTCTTT. V and J are TRBV6-5 and TRBJ1-1; D is unresolved. This CDR3 has 13 residues. The germline CDR1 and CDR2 sequences are MNHEY and SVGAGI. Trimming shortened V by 2 bases and J by 1 base, and 5 bases separated the two germline ends.

V usage is TRBV28 and J usage is TRBJ2-1, with unresolved D. CDR3 length: 11 amino acids. The germline CDR1 and CDR2 sequences are MDHEN and SYDVKM. The V end was cut by 3 bases, the J end by 9 bases, with 6 bases between. The CDR3, as DNA: TGTGCCAGCAGTTTCGTGGGTGAGCAGTTCTTC. Its translation: CASSFVGEQFF.

The chain recombines TRBV5-1 with TRBJ2-2, with 9 bases lining up with TRBD1. CDR1 is SGHRS and CDR2 is YFSETQ in the germline V gene. This CDR3 contains 14 residues. J gave up 4 bases and V 8 bases, and 6 bases lay outside the gene matches. The CDR3 region is CASRDRVSTGELFF. The CDR3 DNA reads TGCGCCAGTCGGGACAGGGTTTCCACCGGGGAGCTGTTTTTT.

The rearrangement uses TRBV4-1 and TRBJ2-1; the D is unclear. The CDR3 loop spans 16 amino acids. Trimming removed 0 bases at V and 7 bases at J, with 16 bases between. Germline V gene sequence: CDR1 MGHRA, CDR2 YSYEKL. DNA for the CDR3: TGCGCCAGCAGCCAAGAGGACCTGCTGGTGGGGAATGAGCAGTTCTTC. Translated: CASSQEDLLVGNEQFF.

The chain recombines TRBV28 with TRBJ2-1, with D unresolved. There are 12 residues in the CDR3. The germline V and J ends were trimmed by 3 bases and 5 bases, with 5 bases remaining between them. Germline V gene data show CDR1 as MDHEN and CDR2 as SYDVKM. Here the CDR3 DNA reads TGTGCCAGCAGTTTTTGGCACAATGAGCAGTTCTTC. Translated, it gives CASSFWHNEQFF.

This chain uses TRBV9 with TRBJ2-1; 10 bases align to TRBD1. This CDR3 is built from 15 residues. Trimming at V came to 0 bases and at J to 4 bases, leaving 1 base not matched to a gene. Per the germline V gene, CDR1 is SGDLS and CDR2 is YYNGEE. The CDR3 DNA reads TGTGCCAGCAGCGTAGGGGACAGGGGATACAATGAGCAGTTCTTC. This encodes CASSVGDRGYNEQFF.

The rearrangement uses TRBV5-4 and TRBJ2-3; 10 bases are a match to TRBD1. V shed 4 bases and J 4 bases; nucleotides not matched to a gene: 3. This CDR3 region has 14 residues. Germline V gene lookup returns CDR1 SGHNT and CDR2 YYREEE (reference sequence). The CDR3 coding sequence is TGTGCCAGCAGCCGGGACAGGGGACCAGATACGCAGTATTTT. As protein: CASSRDRGPDTQYF.

The chain has TRBV13 and TRBJ2-3, with D unclear. Between the trimmed V and J ends, which lost 1 base and 1 base, there was a span of 9 bases. Germline CDR1 reads PRHDT; CDR2 reads FYEKMQ (reference sequence). This CDR3 is 15 amino acids long. In nucleotides, the CDR3 is TGTGCCAGCAGCTTAGAACCAGCAGGCACAGATACGCAGTATTTT. Amino acids: CASSLEPAGTDTQYF.

This CDR3 reads CASSYAGDPSTDTQYF. The CDR3 DNA is TGTGCCAGCAGTTACGCTGGGGATCCTAGCACAGATACGCAGTATTTT. V is TRBV6-5 and J is TRBJ2-3; D is undetermined. The germline V and J ends were trimmed by 2 bases and 0 bases, with 12 bases remaining between them. The CDR3 totals 16 residues. Per germline, CDR1 MNHEY and CDR2 SVGAGI.

To note about this clone: The same CDR3 can be traced to other DNA sequences in this sample. The V and J genes are TRBV19 and TRBJ1-5; D unresolved. The CDR3 has 14 amino acids. The V and J ends lost 4 bases and 1 base respectively, with 8 bases between them. Germline CDR1 and CDR2: LNHDA and SQIVND (reference sequence). CDR3 coding DNA: TGTGCCAGTAGTAAAGGGATGAGCAATCAGCCCCAGCATTTT. Protein sequence: CASSKGMSNQPQHF.

V and J are TRBV6-4 and TRBJ2-4; D call uncertain. Germline V lookup: CDR1 MRHNA, CDR2 SNTAGT. The length of the CDR3 is 19 residues. Trimming shortened V by 0 bases and J by 0 bases, and 18 bases separated the two germline ends. Written as DNA, the CDR3 is TGTGCCAGCAGTGACTCGAGTTTTGGGCGTTCGCTAGCCAAAAACATTCAGTACTTC. Residues: CASSDSSFGRSLAKNIQYF.

The V call is TRBV19, the J call TRBJ1-5; D perhaps matches TRBD1 (5 bases). Per the germline V gene, CDR1 is LNHDA and CDR2 is SQIVND (reference sequence). Trimming took 4 bases from V and 2 from J, leaving 12 bases between them. The CDR3 has 15 amino acids. In DNA, the CDR3 is TGTGCCAGTAGTACCACAGGTGTTGGCAATCAGCCCCAGCATTTT. This encodes CASSTTGVGNQPQHF.

This clone came up many times. Other DNA sequences in this sample translate to the same CDR3. This chain links TRBV11-2 with TRBJ1-5; no reliable D call. Trimming took 0 bases from V and 6 from J, leaving 3 bases between them. The CDR3 is 12 residues long. Germline CDR1 is SGHAT and CDR2 is FQNNGV. The CDR3 sequence is CASSLEGQPQHF. The CDR3 nucleotides are TGTGCCAGCAGCTTAGAAGGTCAGCCCCAGCATTTT.

The chain has TRBV5-8 and TRBJ2-5; no definite D call. The CDR3 is 12 amino acids. Per germline, CDR1 SGHTS and CDR2 YDEGEE. Trimming left V 4 bases short and J 11 bases short, with 15 bases between. CDR3 sequence reads: CASSALSYAQYF. The CDR3 region has the DNA TGTGCCAGCAGCGCCCTATCCTACGCGCAGTACTTC.

V is TRBV28 and J is TRBJ2-2, with 7 bases aligning to TRBD1. Germline V gene lookup returns CDR1 MDHEN and CDR2 SYDVKM. CDR3 size: 15 residues. Unmatched junction bases numbered 4, after V lost 6 bases and J lost 0 bases. Here the CDR3 DNA reads TGTGCCAGCAGCCCAGGGGGATCGAACACCGGGGAGCTGTTTTTT. It translates to CASSPGGSNTGELFF.

This clone was detected only a few times. The J gene is TRBJ1-5, the V gene TRBV19; 10 positions agree with TRBD1. The CDR3 totals 13 residues. With 9 bases clipped from V and 6 bases from J, the junction kept 5 bases outside the gene matches. Germline CDR1 is LNHDA and CDR2 is SQIVND (reference sequence). CDR3 sequence: CASGDRGSQPQHF. The CDR3, as DNA: TGTGCCAGCGGGGACAGGGGTTCTCAGCCCCAGCATTTT.